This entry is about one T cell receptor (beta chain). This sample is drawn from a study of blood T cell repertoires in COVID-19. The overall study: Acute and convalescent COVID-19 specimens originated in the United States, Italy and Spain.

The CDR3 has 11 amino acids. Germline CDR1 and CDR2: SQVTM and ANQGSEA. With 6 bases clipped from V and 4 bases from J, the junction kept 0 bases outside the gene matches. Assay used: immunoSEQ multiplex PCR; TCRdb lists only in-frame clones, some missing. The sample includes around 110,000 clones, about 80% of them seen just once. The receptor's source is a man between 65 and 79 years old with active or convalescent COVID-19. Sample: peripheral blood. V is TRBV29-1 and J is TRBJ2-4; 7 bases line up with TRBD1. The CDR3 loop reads CSVGQKNIQYF. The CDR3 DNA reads TGCAGCGTGGGACAGAAAAACATTCAGTACTTC.